Listed below are T cell receptor beta chains from one sample, sequenced in a study of cytomegalovirus exposure and HLA in healthy donors. TCRdb's copy holds only in-frame clones and misses some; the assay was immunoSEQ multiplex PCR. The table has under 200,000 clones, roughly 13% seen once. Input material: PBMCs. The source is a man between 50 and 59 years old in good health and CMV-seropositive. CDR3s include the opening cysteine and the closing phenylalanine or tryptophan. Each record gives: clone size, J gene, D gene, V gene, CDR3 protein, CDR3 DNA. The D gene is left open where the match is weak. Size is stated for part of the rows, as once, few or many counts, or as a class when the clone is expanded.

>few|TRBJ2-1|.|TRBV7-9
CASSLVPSSYNEQFF
TGTGCCAGCAGCTTAGTACCTAGTTCCTACAATGAGCAGTTCTTC
>.|TRBJ1-1|.|TRBV9
CASSGPLGGMNTEAFF
TGTGCCAGCAGCGGGCCCCTCGGGGGTATGAACACTGAAGCTTTCTTT
>few|TRBJ2-5|.|TRBV29-1
CSWGEGRRETQYF
TGCAGCTGGGGGGAAGGGCGGCGAGAGACCCAGTACTTC
>.|TRBJ1-5|.|TRBV5-8
CASSFLRGGGNQPQHF
TGTGCCAGCAGCTTTCTCAGGGGCGGAGGCAATCAGCCCCAGCATTTT
>.|TRBJ1-6|.|TRBV5-1
CASRRENNSPLHF
TGCGCCAGCAGGAGAGAAAATAATTCACCCCTCCACTTT
>few|TRBJ1-1|.|TRBV19
CASTPGGVTNTEAFF
TGTGCCAGTACCCCCGGGGGGGTTACGAACACTGAAGCTTTCTTT
>few|TRBJ1-2|.|TRBV25-1
CASTPPGGGRHGYTF
TGTGCCAGCACCCCACCTGGGGGGGGCAGGCATGGCTACACCTTC
>.|TRBJ2-2|TRBD2|TRBV4-3
CASRQKGDGGASGELFF
TGCGCCAGCAGACAAAAGGGCGACGGGGGGGCTTCCGGGGAGCTGTTTTTT
>.|TRBJ2-6|TRBD1|TRBV11-2
CASSLRQGVAGANVLTF
TGTGCCAGCAGCTTACGACAGGGGGTAGCTGGGGCCAACGTCCTGACTTTC
>.|TRBJ1-4|.|TRBV28
CASSSPGKLLKGKLFF
TGTGCCAGCAGTTCGCCGGGGAAGCTTCTTAAGGGAAAACTGTTTTTT
>few|TRBJ2-2|.|TRBV9
CASSQQGNTGELFF
TGTGCCAGCAGCCAACAGGGTAACACCGGGGAGCTGTTTTTT
>few|TRBJ1-6|.|TRBV6-4
CASSAERNSPLHF
TGTGCCAGCAGTGCTGAGAGAAATTCACCCCTCCACTTT
>few|TRBJ2-1|TRBD2|TRBV7-8
CASSPRTSGNEQFF
TGTGCCAGCAGCCCAAGGACTAGCGGCAATGAGCAGTTCTTC
>.|TRBJ1-1|.|TRBV5-1
CASSLGGGTEAFF
TGCGCCAGCAGCTTGGGGGGGGGCACTGAAGCTTTCTTT
>.|TRBJ2-2|.|TRBV19
CASKERGANTGELFF
TGTGCCAGTAAAGAGCGCGGCGCGAACACCGGGGAGCTGTTTTTT
>.|TRBJ2-3|TRBD2|TRBV10-3
CASSPGLAGGGTDTQYF
TGTGCCTCCAGCCCGGGACTAGCGGGGGGTGGCACAGATACGCAGTATTTT
>.|TRBJ1-1|.|TRBV7-8
CASILQTGLTEAFF
TGTGCCAGCATCCTACAAACAGGGTTGACTGAAGCTTTCTTT
>.|TRBJ2-1|TRBD1|TRBV19
CASSPEQGNEQFF
TGTGCCAGTAGTCCCGAACAGGGGAATGAGCAGTTCTTC
>few|TRBJ2-2|.|TRBV6-5
CASSYGGGLYTGELFF
TGTGCCAGCAGTTACGGGGGGGGGCTTTACACCGGGGAGCTGTTTTTT
>.|TRBJ1-3|.|TRBV9
CASSAAGLTSGNTIYF
TGTGCCAGCAGCGCTGCAGGGTTAACATCTGGAAACACCATATATTTT
>.|TRBJ2-3|.|TRBV5-1
CASSLRGLLTDTQYF
TGCGCCAGCAGCTTAAGGGGACTCCTCACAGATACGCAGTATTTT
>few|TRBJ1-2|.|TRBV6-5
CASSYGSRGDGYTF
TGTGCCAGCAGTTACGGGTCCCGAGGCGACGGCTACACCTTC
>.|TRBJ1-2|.|TRBV15
CATWSGVDGYTF
TGTGCCACCTGGTCAGGGGTGGATGGCTACACCTTC
>.|TRBJ2-7|.|TRBV6-1
CASKGGGKVAEQYF
TGTGCCAGCAAAGGGGGGGGGAAGGTTGCCGAGCAGTACTTC
>.|TRBJ2-3|TRBD2|TRBV9
CASSATSGGSPSTDTQYF
TGTGCCAGCAGCGCAACTAGCGGGGGTTCACCTAGCACAGATACGCAGTATTTT
>few|TRBJ2-6|.|TRBV9
CASSPHGADSGANVLTF
TGTGCCAGCAGCCCTCATGGGGCAGACTCTGGGGCCAACGTCCTGACTTTC
>.|TRBJ2-1|TRBD1|TRBV7-9
CASSSPGTGYHEQFF
TGTGCCAGCAGCTCGCCCGGGACAGGGTACCATGAGCAGTTCTTC
>few|TRBJ1-1|TRBD1|TRBV27
CASSLSQGVTEAFF
TGTGCCAGCAGTTTGTCTCAGGGGGTTACTGAAGCTTTCTTT
>many|TRBJ1-1|.|TRBV9
CASSPRQNWDTEAFF
TGTGCCAGCAGCCCGCGACAGAATTGGGACACTGAAGCTTTCTTT
>.|TRBJ2-6|.|TRBV4-3
CASSQDRGALGANVLTF
TGCGCCAGCAGCCAAGATCGGGGAGCTCTAGGGGCCAACGTCCTGACTTTC
>.|TRBJ1-2|.|TRBV5-6
CASSLRQVDGYTF
TGTGCCAGCAGCTTGAGACAGGTAGATGGCTACACCTTC
>.|TRBJ2-2|TRBD2|TRBV4-2
CASRSSGGTRSGELFF
TGTGCCAGCAGGTCCAGCGGGGGCACTAGGTCCGGGGAGCTGTTTTTT
>.|TRBJ1-1|.|TRBV28
CASISEVVLTEAFF
TGTGCCAGCATCTCTGAGGTGGTGTTGACTGAAGCTTTCTTT
>few|TRBJ2-5|.|TRBV29-1
CSVEGSQYQETQYF
TGCAGCGTTGAGGGCAGCCAGTACCAAGAGACCCAGTACTTC
>.|TRBJ2-7|.|TRBV6-5
CARSYFGTPYAQYF
TGTGCCCGCAGTTACTTTGGGACTCCCTACGCGCAGTACTTC
>.|TRBJ1-2|TRBD1|TRBV4-1
CASSQQGQGTYGYTF
TGCGCCAGCAGCCAACAGGGACAGGGGACCTATGGCTACACCTTC
>.|TRBJ2-6|TRBD1|TRBV27
CASSLGQGGSGANVLTF
TGTGCCAGCAGTCTCGGACAGGGGGGCTCTGGGGCCAACGTCCTGACTTTC